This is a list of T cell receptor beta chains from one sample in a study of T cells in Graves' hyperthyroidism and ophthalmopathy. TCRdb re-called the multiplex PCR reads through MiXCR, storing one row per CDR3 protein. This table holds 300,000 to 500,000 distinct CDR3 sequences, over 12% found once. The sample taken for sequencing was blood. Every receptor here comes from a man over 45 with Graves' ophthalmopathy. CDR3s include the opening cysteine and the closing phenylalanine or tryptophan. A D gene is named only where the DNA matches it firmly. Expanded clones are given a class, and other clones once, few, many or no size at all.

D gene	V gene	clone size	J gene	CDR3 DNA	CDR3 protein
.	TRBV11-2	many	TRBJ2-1	TGTGCCAGCAGCTTAGATGTCGGCTCCTACAATGAGCAGTTCTTC	CASSLDVGSYNEQFF
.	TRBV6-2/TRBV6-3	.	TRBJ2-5	TGTGCCAGCAGACACGACAGTCAAGAGACCCAGTACTTC	CASRHDSQETQYF
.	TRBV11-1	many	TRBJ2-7	TGTGCCAGCAGCGATTCAGGGATTCGCCCCTACGAGCAGTACTTC	CASSDSGIRPYEQYF
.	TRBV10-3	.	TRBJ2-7	TGTGCCATCAGTGTAGCCCAGGGGATCTCCGAGCAGTACTTC	CAISVAQGISEQYF
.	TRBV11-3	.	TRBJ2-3	TGTGCCAGCAGCCCGGCCTCAGATACGCAGTATTTT	CASSPASDTQYF
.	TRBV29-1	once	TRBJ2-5	TGCAGCGTTGATAGGAAAAACAAAAAGACCCAGTACTTC	CSVDRKNKKTQYF
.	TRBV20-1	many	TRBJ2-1	TGCAGTGCTAGTGGGGCGCCGAATGAGCAGTTCTTC	CSASGAPNEQFF
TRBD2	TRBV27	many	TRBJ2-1	TGTGCCAGCAGCCGGGAGGGGAAAGGGGTCGGGGTGATAAATGAGCAGTTCTTC	CASSREGKGVGVINEQFF
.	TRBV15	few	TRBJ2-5	TGTGCCACCAGCGTAACAGCTTACCAAGAGACCCAGTACTTC	CATSVTAYQETQYF
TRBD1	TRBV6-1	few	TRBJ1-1	TGTGCCAGCAGAACCATGACAGGGCCGAACACTGAAGCTTTCTTT	CASRTMTGPNTEAFF
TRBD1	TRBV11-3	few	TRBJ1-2	TGTGCCAGCAGCTCCGGGACAGGGAAGTATGGCTACACCTTC	CASSSGTGKYGYTF
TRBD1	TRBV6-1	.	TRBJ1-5	TGTGCCAGCAGGGGACAGGAGGGACAGCCCCAGCATTTT	CASRGQEGQPQHF
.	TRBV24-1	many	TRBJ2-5	TGTGCCACCGCCATTCAAGGGGCAGGTCTGGAGACCCAGTACTTC	CATAIQGAGLETQYF
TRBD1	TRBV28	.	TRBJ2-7	TGTGCCAGCAGTCCCCCACCGGGACAGGGGGCGCCGGGCGAGCAGTACTTC	CASSPPPGQGAPGEQYF
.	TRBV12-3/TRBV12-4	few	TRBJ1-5	TGTGCCAGCAGCCCGACCCTGAATCAGCCCCAGCATTTT	CASSPTLNQPQHF
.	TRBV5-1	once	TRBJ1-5	TGCGCCAGCAGCCGGGACCTAGAGGATCAGCCCCAGCATTTT	CASSRDLEDQPQHF
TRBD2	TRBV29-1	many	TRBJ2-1	TGCAGCGCTAGCGGGAGGTTATCCTACAATGAGCAGTTCTTC	CSASGRLSYNEQFF
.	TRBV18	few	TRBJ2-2	TGTGCCAGCCGAAGAGAGGCGGGACAACACACCGGGGAGCTGTTTTTT	CASRREAGQHTGELFF